These 9 T cell receptor beta chains originate from one sample sequenced in a study of blood T cell repertoires in COVID-19. Generated by immunoSEQ multiplex PCR, the TCRdb table keeps only in-frame clones and is missing some. The sample has 150,000 to 200,000 clones; about 88% are singletons. Sequencing input: peripheral blood. These receptors were taken from a woman aged 80 or over with acute or convalescent COVID-19.

The rearrangement links TRBV19 to TRBJ1-6; D is uncertain. The CDR3 totals 13 residues. Germline CDR1 and CDR2: LNHDA and SQIVND (reference sequence). Trimming shortened V by 5 bases and J by 7 bases, and 9 bases separated the two germline ends. The CDR3 is CASSSIPNSPLHF. The CDR3 coding sequence is TGTGCCAGTAGTTCTATTCCCAATTCACCCCTCCACTTT.

The chain has TRBV11-2 and TRBJ2-7; D may be TRBD1 (5 bases). The V gene lost 5 bases and the J gene lost 2 bases, with 10 bases spanning the gap. The CDR3 sequence is 13 residues long. CDR1 is SGHAT and CDR2 is FQNNGV in the germline V gene. The CDR3 is CASSIQAAYEQYF. DNA for the CDR3: TGTGCCAGCAGCATACAGGCTGCCTACGAGCAGTACTTC.

The V gene is TRBV27, the J gene TRBJ1-2, with TRBD1 matching over 10 bases. CDR1 MNHEY and CDR2 SMNVEV come from the germline V gene (reference sequence). The CDR3 totals 14 residues. Unmatched junction bases numbered 7, after V lost 4 bases and J lost 8 bases. Here the CDR3 DNA reads TGTGCCAGCAGTTCCCGGGACAGGGGCTGGGGCTACACCTTC. The encoded protein is CASSSRDRGWGYTF.

The V gene is TRBV6-5, the J gene TRBJ2-7, with a possible D match to TRBD1 (5 bases). The V end lost 8 bases, the J end lost 4 bases, and 18 bases lay between the germline ends. Germline V lookup: CDR1 MNHEY, CDR2 SVGAGI. This CDR3 comprises 14 residues. The CDR3, as DNA: TGTGCCAGCGTTAATCGGCAGGGTGGGTACGAGCAGTACTTC. Amino acid sequence: CASVNRQGGYEQYF.

CDR3 bases: TGTGCCAGTAGTAGCCGGGACAGAAGGTTAGGTAATTCACCCCTCCACTTT. Translated: CASSSRDRRLGNSPLHF. The chain uses TRBV19 and TRBJ1-6; TRBD1 agrees at 7 bases. Germline V gene lookup returns CDR1 LNHDA and CDR2 SQIVND (reference sequence). The CDR3 sequence is 17 residues long. The J segment lost 6 bases and the V segment lost 4 bases, leaving 12 bases of the junction unmatched.

The chain carries TRBV6-5 and TRBJ1-3; D ambiguous. Germline lookup yields CDR1 MNHEY and CDR2 SVGAGI. The CDR3 has 14 residues. Trimming took off 6 bases at V and 4 bases at J, with 13 bases between the two ends. CDR3 in amino acids: CASSRTPEGNTIYF. The CDR3 bases are TGTGCCAGCAGCCGAACCCCCGAGGGAAACACCATATATTTT.

This clone was counted only a few times. The V gene is TRBV6-5, the J gene TRBJ1-1; no clear D. The V gene lost 1 base and the J gene lost 2 bases, with 14 bases spanning the gap. This CDR3 region has 16 residues. In germline, CDR1 is MNHEY, CDR2 SVGAGI. The CDR3 loop is CASSYFGVSRNTEAFF. The CDR3 DNA reads as TGTGCCAGCAGTTACTTCGGAGTCAGCAGAAACACTGAAGCTTTCTTT.

The V gene is TRBV4-3, the J gene TRBJ1-1; TRBD1 aligns across 7 bases. The CDR3 is 17 residues long. V lost 2 bases, J lost 5 bases, and 14 bases stayed unmatched. Germline V gene sequence: CDR1 LGHNA, CDR2 YSLEER. The DNA of the CDR3 is TGCGCCAGCAGCCAACCAGGGAAACAGGGGATGAGGACTGAAGCTTTCTTT. Encoded protein: CASSQPGKQGMRTEAFF.

V and J are TRBV5-5 and TRBJ1-2; 10 bases map to TRBD1. Germline V gene lookup returns CDR1 SGHKS and CDR2 YYEKEE (reference sequence). V shed 6 bases and J 2 bases; nucleotides not matched to a gene: 13. This CDR3 is 17 amino acids long. The CDR3 DNA follows: TGTGCCAGCATCCGAAAGGGGACAGGGGCTGACAACTATGGCTACACCTTC. Protein: CASIRKGTGADNYGYTF.